This record covers a single TCR beta chain. The authors' processing: Nucleated cell number was recorded as an estimate derived from reference gene primer amplification. This table comes from immunoSEQ multiplex PCR, and its TCRdb copy is limited to in-frame clones, with some not included. That table supplies the V and J calls and clone size; D and trimming were determined from the DNA. The profile shows 190,000 or so clones, roughly 77% of them singletons. The sample is drawn from a study of blood T cell repertoires in COVID-19. Whole-study context: The United States, Italy and Spain supplied acute and convalescent COVID-19 samples. T cells, B-cell-depleted T cells, or PBMCs supplied cDNA or gDNA.

A Seattle source enrolled patients during active infection and followed them longitudinally. Trimming at V came to 5 bases and at J to 7 bases, leaving 7 bases not matched to a gene. The CDR3 contains 16 residues. Germline assignment: CDR1 SGHNT and CDR2 YENEEA. The specimen sequenced was peripheral blood. The sequence was collected from a woman older than 75 with COVID-19, enrolled during active disease. The rearrangement uses TRBV11-3 and TRBJ2-1; 14 bases agree with TRBD2. Written as DNA, the CDR3 is TGTGCCAGCAGCCCGACTAGCGGGGGGGCCGGGAATGAGCAGTTCTTC. Encoded protein: CASSPTSGGAGNEQFF.